A single sample gave rise to the 31 T cell receptor beta chains below, sequenced in a study of OX40 agonist ivuxolimab in advanced cancers. The repertoire was sequenced with immunoSEQ multiplex PCR; TCRdb's copy has only in-frame clones and lacks some. This table holds tens of thousands of clones, approximately 79% found once. The sequencing here drew on CD4+ or CD8+ T cells sorted from blood, taken in a trial of the OX40 agonist ivuxolimab. The receptors shown here come from an adult with an advanced solid tumor such as melanoma, head and neck, liver or kidney cancer.

The CDR3 is CASSSQGTGGEQYF. The CDR3 bases are TGTGCCAGCAGCTCGCAAGGGACAGGGGGTGAGCAGTACTTC. The chain carries TRBV7-6 and TRBJ2-7; 11 bases fit TRBD1. The CDR3 runs 14 residues. CDR1 is SGHVS and CDR2 is FNYEAQ in the germline V gene. V was pared by 4 bases and J by 7 bases, with 6 bases of the junction left unmatched.

Regarding this clone: The same CDR3 can be traced to other DNA sequences in this sample. V is TRBV7-9 and J is TRBJ1-6; D is undetermined. CDR1 and CDR2 from the germline V gene are SEHNR and FQNEAQ (reference sequence). This CDR3 spans 14 amino acids. V was pared by 3 bases and J by 3 bases, with 6 bases between. The CDR3 nucleotides are TGTGCCAGCAGCTTGTACAGCTATAATTCACCCCTCCACTTT. The encoded protein is CASSLYSYNSPLHF.

This sequence joins TRBV7-8 and TRBJ1-3; TRBD1 is a possible D gene (6 bases). Deletions cut 5 bases from V and 0 bases from J, with 11 bases between. The CDR3 spans 15 residues. Germline values: CDR1 SGHVS, CDR2 FQNEAQ. CDR3 nucleotide sequence: TGTGCCAGCAGCCTGACAGGAACCTCTGGAAACACCATATATTTT. Protein product: CASSLTGTSGNTIYF.

The chain employs TRBV5-4 and TRBJ2-2; 12 bases align to TRBD1. V shed 0 bases and J 0 bases; nucleotides not matched to a gene: 6. The germline V gene has CDR1 SGHNT and CDR2 YYREEE (reference sequence). CDR3 length: 19 residues. CDR3 bases: TGTGCCAGCAGCTTGGAGGGGACAGGGGGCTTCGCGAACACCGGGGAGCTGTTTTTT. The encoded protein is CASSLEGTGGFANTGELFF.

The rearrangement links TRBV23-1 to TRBJ2-7; 7 nucleotides agree with TRBD2. TRBV23-1 is designated an ORF whose function remains uncertain. Trimming removed 0 bases from V and 3 bases from J; junction bases left unmatched: 5. This CDR3 is 15 amino acids long. The CDR3 protein is CASSQSASGGYEQYF. As DNA, the CDR3 is TGCGCCAGCAGTCAATCGGCTAGCGGCGGCTACGAGCAGTACTTC.

As to this clone: Sequence at one end of the junction differs from germline and may be a read error. This rearrangement joins TRBV7-2 to TRBJ2-4; TRBD1 matches at 8 bases. The CDR3 loop spans 13 amino acids. Germline loops: CDR1 SGHTA, CDR2 FQGNSA. The CDR3 nucleotides read TGTGCCAGCAGCCCAACCCGGACAGGGTGGCAGGACTTC. This translates into CASSPTRTGWQDF.

The chain links TRBV7-2 to TRBJ2-7, with 8 bases that match TRBD2. CDR3 length: 15 amino acids. CDR1 SGHTA and CDR2 FQGNSA come from the germline V gene. V was clipped by 0 bases and J by 2 bases; unmatched bases: 3. The CDR3 protein is CASSLAPAGAYEQYF. CDR3 coding DNA: TGTGCCAGCAGCTTAGCGCCAGCGGGAGCCTACGAGCAGTACTTC.

The CDR3 loop reads CASSFQDTLYEKLFF. DNA of the CDR3: TGTGCCAGCAGCTTCCAGGACACCTTATATGAAAAACTGTTTTTT. V usage is TRBV5-6 and J usage is TRBJ1-4; TRBD1 might be the D (5 bases). Germline CDR1 and CDR2: SGHDT and YYEEEE. Trimming stripped 2 bases from V and 6 bases from J, with 14 bases between. The CDR3 totals 15 residues.

In its sample, this clone was seen a few times. The chain couples TRBV28 to TRBJ2-1, with D possibly being TRBD2 (6 bases). This CDR3 is 15 amino acids long. Trimming took off 5 bases at V and 9 bases at J, with 20 bases between the two ends. Germline V gene lookup returns CDR1 MDHEN and CDR2 SYDVKM. CDR3: CASSTGGSRLVEQFF. The CDR3 nucleotides read TGTGCCAGCAGTACCGGGGGAAGCCGCCTCGTTGAGCAGTTCTTC.

The V gene is TRBV27, the J gene TRBJ1-2; 11 nucleotides line up with TRBD1. Germline lookup yields CDR1 MNHEY and CDR2 SMNVEV (reference sequence). The V and J ends lost 2 bases and 4 bases, in that order; junction bases with no gene match: 6. This CDR3 has 16 residues. The CDR3 DNA sequence: TGTGCCAGCAGTTTAAGGAGGACAGGGGGCTTCTATGGCTACACCTTC. It translates to CASSLRRTGGFYGYTF.

The chain is built from TRBV30 and TRBJ2-5; D not certain. V was cut by 2 bases and J by 2 bases, with 6 bases left in between. The CDR3 contains 12 residues. Germline loops: CDR1 GTSNPN, CDR2 SVGIG (reference sequence). The CDR3 loop reads CAWSMDQETQYF. In DNA, the CDR3 is TGTGCCTGGAGTATGGATCAAGAGACCCAGTACTTC.

This rearrangement joins TRBV19 to TRBJ2-7, with TRBD1 matching over 10 bases. The CDR3 has 14 amino acids. The J segment lost 4 bases and the V segment lost 5 bases, leaving 5 bases of the junction unmatched. Germline assignment: CDR1 LNHDA and CDR2 SQIVND (reference sequence). CDR3 DNA sequence: TGTGCCAGTAGTCCGGGACAGGGGTTATACGAGCAGTACTTC. This codes for CASSPGQGLYEQYF.

V gene TRBV7-2 combines with J gene TRBJ2-3; D call uncertain. The CDR3 has 16 residues. The germline V and J ends were trimmed by 4 bases and 6 bases, with 20 bases remaining between them. CDR1 SGHTA and CDR2 FQGNSA come from the germline V gene. CDR3 nucleotides: TGTGCCAGCAGCTCCTTAGGCTCGAGGTTGGTGGATACGCAGTATTTT. It encodes CASSSLGSRLVDTQYF.

The chain is built from TRBV19 and TRBJ2-7; possible D gene TRBD2, 6 bases. The CDR3 runs 15 residues. Trimming took 2 bases from V and 2 from J, leaving 13 bases between them. Germline CDR1 is LNHDA and CDR2 is SQIVND (reference sequence). Here the CDR3 DNA reads TGTGCCAGTAGTATATCGCAGGAGGGACCCTACGAGCAGTACTTC. This gives the protein CASSISQEGPYEQYF.

Of note for this clone: A read error may account for a junction end that differs from germline. The chain carries TRBV10-3 and TRBJ1-3; 7 bases map to TRBD1. This CDR3 contains 15 residues. Germline V lookup: CDR1 ENHRY, CDR2 SYGVKD. CDR3 in amino acids: CALREKGASGNTIYF. DNA of the CDR3: TGTGCCCTCAGGGAGAAGGGGGCCTCTGGAAACACCATATATTTT.

This clone was found a few times. V usage is TRBV5-4 and J usage is TRBJ2-1; TRBD1 matches at 12 bases. The CDR3 sequence is 14 residues long. Germline V gives CDR1 SGHNT, CDR2 YYREEE (reference sequence). The ends lost 4 bases at V and 8 bases at J; junction bases unmatched: 4. CDR3 protein: CASSLGTGGDEQFF. The CDR3 DNA sequence: TGTGCCAGCAGCCTCGGGACAGGGGGCGATGAGCAGTTCTTC.

This chain links TRBV4-1 with TRBJ1-1; 8 bases align to TRBD1. This CDR3 region has 17 residues. V shed 3 bases, J shed 0 bases, and the junction held 9 bases outside the gene matches. From germline, CDR1 is MGHRA and CDR2 YSYEKL. The DNA for the CDR3 is TGCGCCAGCAGCCAGGGATCAGGGGGCGGTATGAACACTGAAGCTTTCTTT. Translated: CASSQGSGGGMNTEAFF.

The chain recombines TRBV7-2 with TRBJ2-1; D gene ambiguous. There are 14 residues in the CDR3. CDR1 SGHTA and CDR2 FQGNSA come from the germline V gene. The V end was cut by 11 bases, the J end by 1 base, with 15 bases between. This CDR3 is CACVKTRSYNEQFF. The CDR3 nucleotides read TGTGCCTGCGTGAAAACTCGGTCCTACAATGAGCAGTTCTTC.

The chain uses TRBV7-6 and TRBJ2-7, with D uncertain. CDR1 SGHVS and CDR2 FNYEAQ come from the germline V gene. This CDR3 spans 15 amino acids. Trimming left V 5 bases short and J 0 bases short, with 14 bases between. CDR3 region: CASSPETAPSYEQYF. The CDR3, as DNA: TGTGCCAGCAGCCCAGAGACCGCACCCTCCTACGAGCAGTACTTC.

The rearrangement links TRBV6-1 to TRBJ2-3; TRBD2 is a possible D gene (6 bases). Between the trimmed V and J ends, which lost 7 bases and 0 bases, there was a span of 11 bases. CDR1 and CDR2 from the germline V gene are MNHNS and SASEGT. The CDR3 contains 14 residues. This CDR3 is CASIQSGSTDTQYF. DNA of the CDR3: TGTGCCAGCATACAAAGCGGGAGCACAGATACGCAGTATTTT.

The chain couples TRBV29-1 to TRBJ1-3; D uncertain. CDR3 length equals 11 residues. V was pared by 4 bases and J by 4 bases, with 5 bases between. The V gene's germline CDR1 is SQVTM and CDR2 ANQGSEA. The CDR3: CSVGGGNTIYF. The CDR3 DNA is TGCAGCGTTGGGGGAGGAAACACCATATATTTT.

The V call is TRBV27, the J call TRBJ2-7; D possibly corresponds to TRBD2 (5 bases). V dropped 3 bases and J dropped 7 bases, with 10 bases sitting between them. CDR1 is MNHEY, CDR2 SMNVEV, per germline (reference sequence). CDR3 length: 12 residues. The DNA for the CDR3 is TGTGCCAGCAGTTTTGACTATCTGGAGCAGTACTTC. The encoded protein is CASSFDYLEQYF.

This sequence joins TRBV6-4 and TRBJ2-7, with D possibly being TRBD1 (7 bases). From germline, CDR1 is MRHNA and CDR2 SNTAGT. V lost 7 bases to trimming and J lost 2 bases, with 27 bases between them. The CDR3 is 18 residues long. CDR3 amino acids: CASNMGLTIRGLTYEQYF. In DNA form, the CDR3 reads TGTGCCAGCAATATGGGACTTACTATTAGGGGGCTAACCTACGAGCAGTACTTC.

This chain connects TRBV27 to TRBJ2-1, with TRBD2 matching over 7 bases. CDR1 and CDR2 (germline): MNHEY, SMNVEV (reference sequence). This CDR3 is built from 14 residues. V was clipped by 4 bases and J by 8 bases; unmatched bases: 8. CDR3 bases: TGTGCCAGCAGTTCTGGGAGCGGGACCCATGAGCAGTTCTTC. It codes for CASSSGSGTHEQFF.

The chain combines TRBV27 with TRBJ2-7; 7 bases align to TRBD1. The germline V gene encodes CDR1 MNHEY and CDR2 SMNVEV (reference sequence). Trimming at V came to 5 bases and at J to 3 bases, leaving 1 base not matched to a gene. The CDR3 contains 12 residues. CDR3 residues: CASSGTVYEQYF. For the CDR3, the DNA is TGTGCCAGCAGTGGGACAGTCTACGAGCAGTACTTC.

This clone was seen a single time. This chain connects TRBV4-3 to TRBJ1-1, with 9 bases that match TRBD1. V gave up 4 bases and J gave up 5 bases; unmatched junction bases: 5. The CDR3 totals 14 residues. Germline V gene sequence: CDR1 LGHNA, CDR2 YSLEER. CDR3 coding DNA: TGCGCCAGCAGCCGACAGGGGGTCGGTACTGAAGCTTTCTTT. Protein product: CASSRQGVGTEAFF.

The V call is TRBV5-1, the J call TRBJ1-4, with a weak D call TRBD1 (5 bases). The length of the CDR3 is 16 residues. Germline V gene sequence: CDR1 SGHRS, CDR2 YFSETQ. With 0 bases removed from V and 8 bases from J, the gap between germline ends came to 17 bases. Written as DNA, the CDR3 is TGCGCCAGCAGCTTGGGGCGGGGGGATTCGACGGAAAAACTGTTTTTT. Translation: CASSLGRGDSTEKLFF.

Comments on this clone: The same CDR3 can be traced to other DNA sequences in this sample. The gene calls are TRBV5-1 and TRBJ1-1; 11 bases fit TRBD1. CDR1 is SGHRS and CDR2 is YFSETQ in the germline V gene. This CDR3 is 14 amino acids long. Trimming took 1 base from V and 5 from J; bases not matched to a gene: 1. The CDR3 DNA reads as TGCGCCAGCAGCTTGTGGGACAGGGGGACTGAAGCTTTCTTT. It yields the protein CASSLWDRGTEAFF.

A word on this clone: Other nucleotide sequences in the sample specify the same CDR3. This chain connects TRBV6-5 to TRBJ1-2; 7 bases line up with TRBD1. The CDR3 runs to 15 residues. Trimming at V came to 6 bases and at J to 0 bases, leaving 7 bases not matched to a gene. The V gene's germline CDR1 is MNHEY and CDR2 SVGAGI. The CDR3 spells CASSRDSRSNYGYTF. CDR3 coding DNA: TGTGCCAGCAGCCGGGACAGCAGGTCTAACTATGGCTACACCTTC.

The chain joins TRBV6-6 to TRBJ2-7, with a weak D call TRBD1 (6 bases). The CDR3 runs 13 residues. The germline V gene encodes CDR1 MNHNY and CDR2 SVGAGI (reference sequence). The V gene lost 6 bases and the J gene lost 4 bases, with 13 bases spanning the gap. The CDR3 protein is CASRLTGTYEQYF. In DNA, the CDR3 is TGTGCCAGCAGGCTGACAGGAACTTACGAGCAGTACTTC.

By share, this clone ranks as medium-sized. The CDR3 region is CATSSRLTWDTEAFF. CDR3 in DNA: TGTGCCACCAGCAGCCGACTAACATGGGACACTGAAGCTTTCTTT. V gene TRBV15 combines with J gene TRBJ1-1; no reliable D call. Germline-derived CDR1 and CDR2 are LNHNV and YYDKDF (reference sequence). The length of the CDR3 is 15 residues. Trimming cost V 3 bases and J 3 bases, with 14 bases left between them.